The 7 T cell receptor beta chains below all came from one sample that was sequenced in a study of cytomegalovirus exposure and HLA in healthy donors. PCR involved 60 Vbeta and 13 Jbeta primers. Generated by immunoSEQ multiplex PCR, the TCRdb table keeps only in-frame clones and is missing some. The sample carries about 160,000 clones, around 84% recorded once. Sequencing was done on a sample of PBMCs. These receptors came from a man aged 18-30 years in good health and CMV-seropositive.

V usage is TRBV19 and J usage is TRBJ1-6; perhaps TRBD1 as D (6 bases). Germline assignment: CDR1 LNHDA and CDR2 SQIVND (reference sequence). The V end was cut by 3 bases, the J end by 13 bases, with 13 bases between. The CDR3 spans 13 residues. As DNA, the CDR3 is TGTGCCAGTAGTATGATCATACAGGGTCCCCTCCACTTT. Translating it yields CASSMIIQGPLHF.

The chain combines TRBV29-1 with TRBJ1-4, with a tentative D call TRBD1 (5 bases). V was cut by 7 bases and J by 8 bases, with 8 bases left in between. Germline V lookup: CDR1 SQVTM, CDR2 ANQGSEA. The CDR3 spans 10 residues. The CDR3 DNA follows: TGCAGCGGGGGGGAAGAAAAACTGTTTTTT. Encoded protein: CSGGEEKLFF.

This chain uses TRBV27 with TRBJ1-6; weak D call: TRBD1 (6 bases). CDR3 length: 14 amino acids. The V and J ends lost 4 bases and 7 bases respectively, with 11 bases between them. CDR1 MNHEY and CDR2 SMNVEV come from the germline V gene (reference sequence). The CDR3 DNA sequence: TGTGCCAGCAGTTACGGACAGAAGAATTCACCCCTCCACTTT. Protein: CASSYGQKNSPLHF.

This chain uses TRBV4-2 with TRBJ1-5; 8 bases agree with TRBD1. Losses at the gene ends were 1 base for V and 4 bases for J; bases not matched to a gene: 6. The germline gives CDR1 LGHNA, CDR2 YNFKEQ. This CDR3 contains 16 residues. CDR3 residues: CASSQVGQGLNQPQHF. The DNA for the CDR3 is TGTGCCAGCAGCCAAGTCGGACAGGGCCTTAATCAGCCCCAGCATTTT.

This chain joins TRBV7-9 and TRBJ2-1, with 7 bases that match TRBD1. The CDR3 is 15 amino acids. V shed 5 bases, J shed 4 bases, and the junction held 8 bases outside the gene matches. Germline CDR1 and CDR2: SEHNR and FQNEAQ (reference sequence). The CDR3 coding sequence is TGTGCCAGCAGCCCGACAGGGTCCCCTTACAATGAGCAGTTCTTC. Protein: CASSPTGSPYNEQFF.

The chain links TRBV4-3 to TRBJ2-7; TRBD2 matches 9 bases. V was pared by 0 bases and J by 7 bases, with 10 bases of the junction left unmatched. The CDR3 totals 16 residues. From germline, CDR1 is LGHNA and CDR2 YSLEER. The CDR3, as DNA: TGCGCCAGCAGCCAAGATTTGGGCGGGGGGGCCACTGAGCAGTACTTC. It encodes CASSQDLGGGATEQYF.

This chain uses TRBV7-9 with TRBJ2-2, with D perhaps TRBD2 (5 bases). CDR1 SEHNR and CDR2 FQNEAQ come from the germline V gene (reference sequence). V shed 5 bases and J shed 4 bases, with 17 bases lying between them. This CDR3 contains 16 residues. This CDR3 reads CASSPTRPEGTGELFF. CDR3 bases: TGTGCCAGCAGCCCGACCCGACCCGAGGGCACCGGGGAGCTGTTTTTT.